The clone carrying this T cell receptor beta chain was seen ten or more times. Its antigen is still unknown. The sample belongs to a study of early T cells in non-severe SARS-CoV-2 infection. Overall study results and limits: Matching results from VDJdb favored anti-spike CD8 responses, leaving private and CD4 specificities undetected.

Individual cDNA molecules were tagged with unique molecular identifiers, the study reported. One entry per CDR3 protein results from TCRdb running MiXCR on the 5' RACE reads. The sample shows approximately 19,000 distinct CDR3 sequences, around 5.7% of them seen only once. This CDR3 comprises 15 residues. Germline V gene data show CDR1 as SEHNR and CDR2 as FQNEAQ (reference sequence). Trimming left V 5 bases short and J 6 bases short, with 16 bases between. This sequence was found in an adult who was a healthcare worker with PCR-confirmed SARS-CoV-2 infection or an uninfected control (not recorded which). The chain employs TRBV7-9 and TRBJ2-2; D ambiguous. Material for sequencing was whole blood. CDR3 amino acids: CASSKLQSQAGELFF. The CDR3, as DNA: TGTGCCAGCAGCAAATTACAGAGTCAAGCCGGGGAGCTGTTTTTT.